Shown below are 12 T cell receptor beta chains from a single sample sequenced in a study of long-term antiretroviral therapy in people with HIV. Survey-level immunoSEQ v3.0 assays were run. Profiled with immunoSEQ multiplex PCR; TCRdb holds only in-frame clones, not every one. Here the sample spans approximately 26,000 clones, 80% to 85% being singletons. The specimen was unsorted PBMCs, collected 0.4 years after starting antiretroviral therapy. These receptors all come from a man in his late teens or twenties with HIV.

The chain recombines TRBV6-5 with TRBJ2-3, with 10 bases lining up with TRBD2. Germline V gene lookup returns CDR1 MNHEY and CDR2 SVGAGI. With V trimmed by 2 bases and J by 5 bases, 4 bases remained unmatched. CDR3 length: 15 amino acids. The CDR3 DNA sequence: TGTGCCAGCAGTTACCTAGCGGGAGAGGGAGATACGCAGTATTTT. Its translation is CASSYLAGEGDTQYF.

This clone was observed once. J is TRBJ1-1 and V is TRBV5-6; tentative D call: TRBD1 (5 bases). Germline lookup yields CDR1 SGHDT and CDR2 YYEEEE. The CDR3 runs 14 residues. V was trimmed by 2 bases and J by 0 bases, leaving 8 bases between them. The CDR3 sequence is CASSLGAVNTEAFF. The CDR3 DNA sequence: TGTGCCAGCAGCTTAGGGGCGGTGAACACTGAAGCTTTCTTT. The full variable domain, rest sourced from reference TRBV5-6 and TRBJ1-1, is DAGVTQSPTHLIKTRGQQVTLRCSPKSGHDTVSWYQQALGQGPQFIFQYYEEEERQRGNFPDRFSGHQFPNYSSELNVNALLLGDSALYLCASSLGAVNTEAFFGQGTRLTVV.

The chain links TRBV19 to TRBJ1-1; the D is unclear. The CDR3 contains 14 residues. The germline CDR1 and CDR2 sequences are LNHDA and SQIVND (reference sequence). Trimming left V 5 bases short and J 0 bases short, with 10 bases between. CDR3 amino acids: CASSLGSLNTEAFF. The CDR3 DNA sequence: TGTGCCAGTAGTTTGGGGAGTTTGAACACTGAAGCTTTCTTT.

V is TRBV7-2 and J is TRBJ2-1, with TRBD1 matching over 10 bases. Trimming cost V 5 bases and J 5 bases; bases outside gene matches: 6. The CDR3 covers 15 residues. Germline V gene sequence: CDR1 SGHTA, CDR2 FQGNSA. CDR3 protein: CASSPGTGDHNEQFF. DNA for the CDR3: TGTGCCAGCAGCCCCGGGACAGGGGATCACAATGAGCAGTTCTTC.

This chain links TRBV28 with TRBJ2-7; weak D call: TRBD2 (6 bases). CDR1 MDHEN and CDR2 SYDVKM come from the germline V gene. V dropped 7 bases and J dropped 5 bases, with 30 bases sitting between them. CDR3 length equals 18 residues. CDR3: CASTLGTQSGEREDEQYF. Written as DNA, the CDR3 is TGTGCCAGCACCCTGGGAACCCAATCGGGTGAAAGGGAGGACGAGCAGTACTTC.

The J gene is TRBJ1-3, the V gene TRBV6-5, with 7 positions matching TRBD1. V was clipped by 6 bases and J by 2 bases; unmatched bases: 7. The CDR3 has 15 residues. Germline V CDR1 and CDR2: MNHEY, SVGAGI. This CDR3 is CASRPLDRTGNTIYF. In DNA, the CDR3 is TGTGCCAGCAGACCCCTGGACAGGACTGGAAACACCATATATTTT.

The chain links TRBV2 to TRBJ2-1; 10 nucleotides agree with TRBD2. The CDR3 is made up of 13 amino acids. The ends lost 7 bases at V and 9 bases at J; junction bases unmatched: 6. Germline CDR1 is SNHLY and CDR2 is FYNNEI. CDR3 coding DNA: TGTGCCAGCAAAAGCGGGGGGGAGGTTGAGCAGTTCTTC. Encoded protein: CASKSGGEVEQFF.

V usage is TRBV11-2 and J usage is TRBJ2-7, with TRBD1 matching over 8 bases. Germline V lookup: CDR1 SGHAT, CDR2 FQNNGV. The CDR3 totals 14 residues. The ends lost 4 bases at V and 3 bases at J; junction bases unmatched: 5. The DNA for the CDR3 is TGTGCCAGCAGCTCGGGACAGGTAGTCTACGAGCAGTACTTC. It codes for CASSSGQVVYEQYF.

J is TRBJ2-7 and V is TRBV5-1; 7 bases map to TRBD2. The CDR3 runs to 14 residues. From germline, CDR1 is SGHRS and CDR2 YFSETQ. V shed 2 bases, J shed 5 bases, and the junction held 7 bases outside the gene matches. The CDR3 loop is CASSFGGRGNEQYF. The CDR3 DNA reads TGCGCCAGCAGCTTCGGTGGGAGGGGTAACGAGCAGTACTTC. The full variable domain, with the rest looked up from reference TRBV5-1 and TRBJ2-7, is KAGVTQTPRYLIKTRGQQVTLSCSPISGHRSVSWYQQTPGQGLQFLFEYFSETQRNKGNFPGRFSGRQFSNSRSEMNVSTLELGDSALYLCASSFGGRGNEQYFGPGTRLTVT.

The V and J genes are TRBV7-2 and TRBJ1-2; TRBD1 matches 9 bases. CDR3 length equals 14 residues. The V gene's germline CDR1 is SGHTA and CDR2 FQGNSA. V trimming: 7 bases; J trimming: 2 bases; junction bases outside the gene matches: 5. In DNA form, the CDR3 reads TGTGCCAGCACTCTGGGACAGGGCAACTATGGCTACACCTTC. Residues: CASTLGQGNYGYTF.

The chain is built from TRBV6-5 and TRBJ1-2; D is uncertain. This CDR3 is 13 amino acids long. With 6 bases removed from V and 4 bases from J, the gap between germline ends came to 12 bases. Germline V gene sequence: CDR1 MNHEY, CDR2 SVGAGI. Here the CDR3 reads CASSQDGSYGYTF. In nucleotides, the CDR3 is TGTGCCAGCAGCCAAGATGGGAGCTATGGCTACACCTTC.

The chain joins TRBV6-1 to TRBJ1-2, with D tentatively TRBD1 (6 bases). This CDR3 spans 16 amino acids. The germline V gene has CDR1 MNHNS and CDR2 SASEGT. Trimming pared 1 base from V and 5 bases from J, leaving 17 bases between. The CDR3, as DNA: TGTGCCAGCAGTGAAGGTCTTCTGACAGGACCTTATGGCTACACCTTC. Amino acid sequence: CASSEGLLTGPYGYTF.